One T cell receptor beta chain is described in this entry. Its antigen is as yet unknown. This CDR3 region has 14 residues. The germline V gene has CDR1 ENHRY and CDR2 SYGVKD. Deletions cut 4 bases from V and 1 base from J, with 7 bases between. Uncontrolled infections, other autoimmune diseases, pregnancy or lactation led to exclusion of patients. These data belong to a study of T cells in Graves' hyperthyroidism and ophthalmopathy. The CDR3 regions of TCR beta were amplified from RNA transcripts. HTBI primers were employed in a first-round RT-PCR of the TCR CDR3. TCRdb redid the calling of the multiplex PCR reads with MiXCR, one entry per CDR3 protein. The table has approximately 590,000 distinct CDR3 sequences, around 42% seen once. Study conclusions and caveats: A model using 13 V-J features told ophthalmopathy apart from stable hyperthyroidism. Clonotypes that were expanded in thyroid above 0.001 mostly appeared in blood too. Before onset, by a median of approximately 5.9 months, the model predicted ophthalmopathy.

The rearrangement links TRBV10-3 to TRBJ2-2, with D unresolved. The TCR sequence derives from a young woman with Graves' hyperthyroidism. The source material was peripheral blood or thyroid tissue (not recorded which). CDR3 loop: CAISVSGNTGELFF. CDR3 DNA: TGTGCCATCAGTGTTTCTGGGAACACCGGGGAGCTGTTTTTT.